This T cell receptor beta chain was captured by sequencing in a study of cytomegalovirus exposure and HLA in healthy donors. At the level of the study: The same platform used for the roughly 650 first-cohort repertoires was also used for the 120 or so validation repertoires, as a later analysis reported.

Clones were sequenced by immunoSEQ multiplex PCR, and TCRdb holds only the in-frame ones, with some missing. The sample has approximately 100,000 clones, 80% to 95% seen once. Remarks on this clone: Its antigen remains unknown.

Trimming cost V 5 bases and J 6 bases; bases outside gene matches: 7. Germline CDR1 MDHEN, CDR2 SYDVKM. This CDR3 spans 15 amino acids. A roughly 120-subject validation cohort, separate from the approximately 720-subject first cohort, supplied the donors. The study, taken as a whole, reports: A later analysis found first-cohort TCR clusters tended to co-occur in the 90 to 150 validation repertoires.

The chain recombines TRBV28 with TRBJ2-7, with 13 nucleotides matching TRBD2. This TCR came from a woman in her 30s in good health and CMV-seropositive. Input material: PBMCs. In DNA, the CDR3 is TGTGCCAGCAGTCGTGGACTAGCGGGAGTCCGCGAGCAGTACTTC. This codes for CASSRGLAGVREQYF.